This TCR beta chain originates from a study of blood T cells in healthy people across ages. This clonotype was counted at least ten times. Antigen specificity is unknown. Findings and limits, study-wide: Per million T cells, the diversity of TCR beta decreased roughly linearly as age advanced. Unsorted PBMCs ruled out conclusive naive versus antigen-experienced comparison.

Trimming removed 6 bases at V and 5 bases at J, with 12 bases between. This CDR3 is 13 amino acids long. CDR1 and CDR2 (germline): MRHNA, SNTAGT. Through a sample-barcoded 5' primer and a J-beta primer mix, a second PCR was run for roughly 7 to 12 cycles. The study obtained at least 3 million CDR3-containing paired-end reads from every sample. TCRdb reprocessed the 5' RACE reads with MiXCR, giving one entry per CDR3 protein. The data hold some 1,500,000 distinct CDR3 sequences, with under 55% observed a single time. About 10 milliliters of peripheral blood were drawn from each donor into EDTA-treated tubes.

The chain carries TRBV6-4 and TRBJ2-3; no firm D call. Sequencing was done on a sample of blood. This sequence was found in a woman between 18 and 29 years old in good health. CDR3 nucleotides: TGTGCCAGCAGCGCCGACCTGGGAGATACGCAGTATTTT. It encodes CASSADLGDTQYF.